The 18 T cell receptor beta chains below come from one sample, sequenced in a study of blood T cell repertoires in COVID-19. Produced via immunoSEQ multiplex PCR; TCRdb's table is partial and in-frame only. The data show about 120,000 clones, roughly 89% seen once. Sequenced: peripheral blood. Every receptor here comes from a woman aged 45-59 years with acute or convalescent COVID-19.

This clone was detected once. V usage is TRBV5-4 and J usage is TRBJ1-2; possible D gene TRBD1, 6 bases. The CDR3 sequence is 15 residues long. V lost 2 bases to trimming and J lost 0 bases, with 11 bases between them. Looked up from germline, CDR1 is SGHNT and CDR2 is YYREEE (reference sequence). CDR3 nucleotide sequence: TGTGCCAGCAGCTTCGGGGCAGGGGCTAACTATGGCTACACCTTC. Its translation: CASSFGAGANYGYTF.

This sequence joins TRBV30 and TRBJ1-5; tentative D call: TRBD1 (5 bases). The V end lost 3 bases, the J end lost 0 bases, and 12 bases lay between the germline ends. Germline CDR1 GTSNPN, CDR2 SVGIG (reference sequence). CDR3 length equals 15 residues. The CDR3 DNA follows: TGTGCCTGGAGCGTCGACAGCTATAGCAATCAGCCCCAGCATTTT. It specifies CAWSVDSYSNQPQHF.

This chain joins TRBV7-9 and TRBJ2-7; D call uncertain. Germline loops: CDR1 SEHNR, CDR2 FQNEAQ (reference sequence). The CDR3 contains 12 residues. V lost 5 bases and J lost 4, with 9 bases in between. Here the CDR3 DNA reads TGTGCCAGCAGCCCGCTATGGTACGAGCAGTACTTC. Residues: CASSPLWYEQYF.

This clone was recorded a few times. The chain employs TRBV6-5 and TRBJ1-1; TRBD1 matches 7 bases. The CDR3 spans 13 residues. The trim removed 8 bases at V and 1 base at J, leaving 4 bases unmatched. Germline V gene lookup returns CDR1 MNHEY and CDR2 SVGAGI. CDR3 nucleotides: TGTGCCAGCTCCGGGACAGCGAACACTGAAGCTTTCTTT. Protein: CASSGTANTEAFF.

The genes are TRBV7-2 and TRBJ2-1, with D possibly TRBD2 on 6 matching bases. The CDR3 is 15 residues long. V was clipped by 3 bases and J by 0 bases, with 9 bases between them. Germline V CDR1 and CDR2: SGHTA, FQGNSA. The CDR3 protein is CASSFQTSSYNEQFF. The DNA for the CDR3 is TGTGCCAGCAGCTTCCAGACTAGCTCCTACAATGAGCAGTTCTTC.

J is TRBJ2-2 and V is TRBV9, with TRBD2 identical over 9 bases. CDR1 is SGDLS, CDR2 YYNGEE, per germline. The junction had 7 bases not matched to a gene; V was cut back by 3 bases and J by 4 bases. This CDR3 comprises 16 residues. CDR3 loop: CASSGVAGGGTGELFF. The CDR3 DNA follows: TGTGCCAGCAGCGGGGTGGCGGGAGGGGGCACCGGGGAGCTGTTTTTT. Full variable domain (outside the CDR3, taken from reference TRBV9 and TRBJ2-2): DSGVTQTPKHLITATGQRVTLRCSPRSGDLSVYWYQQSLDQGLQFLIQYYNGEERAKGNILERFSAQQFPDLHSELNLSSLELGDSALYFCASSGVAGGGTGELFFGEGSRLTVL.

This clone was recorded only once. The gene calls are TRBV5-6 and TRBJ1-1, with D perhaps TRBD1 (6 bases). The CDR3 has 14 amino acids. In germline, CDR1 is SGHDT, CDR2 YYEEEE. The V end lost 4 bases, the J end lost 3 bases, and 13 bases lay between the germline ends. Here the CDR3 reads CASSPRGPYTEAFF. The CDR3 nucleotides are TGTGCCAGCAGCCCCAGGGGCCCTTACACTGAAGCTTTCTTT.

The chain carries TRBV5-1 and TRBJ2-1, with TRBD2 matching 12 bases. The J segment lost 6 bases and the V segment lost 0 bases, leaving 10 bases of the junction unmatched. The length of the CDR3 is 18 residues. Per the germline V gene, CDR1 is SGHRS and CDR2 is YFSETQ. The CDR3 DNA reads TGCGCCAGCAGCTTGGGACTAGCGGGAGTGGCCTGGAGCAATGAGCAGTTCTTC. It yields the protein CASSLGLAGVAWSNEQFF.

This clone was found once. This chain links TRBV21-1 with TRBJ2-2; the table's TRBD1 call for D was not verified on the DNA. TRBV21-1 is labeled a pseudogene. This CDR3 spans 17 amino acids. The CDR3 sequence is CASSILGRAKNTGELFF. DNA for the CDR3: TGTGCCAGCAGCATTTTGGGCAGGGCTAAGAACACCGGGGAGCTGTTTTTT.

This chain connects TRBV6-2 or TRBV6-3 to TRBJ2-7, with a tentative D call TRBD1 (6 bases). Germline CDR1 is MNHEY and CDR2 is SVGEGT. This CDR3 is 16 amino acids long. Trimming cost V 6 bases and J 0 bases, with 18 bases left between them. This CDR3 reads CASSKQGPPGSYEQYF. The DNA of the CDR3 is TGTGCCAGCAGCAAACAGGGACCACCCGGCTCCTACGAGCAGTACTTC.

CDR3 DNA: TGTGCCAGTAGTGCACCCTCGTCAGGGGATGGCTATGGCTACACCTTC. Translation: CASSAPSSGDGYGYTF. The chain uses TRBV19 and TRBJ1-2, with a tentative D call TRBD1 (6 bases). CDR1 is LNHDA, CDR2 SQIVND, per germline (reference sequence). This CDR3 has 16 residues. The ends were cut back, 5 bases at V and 4 bases at J, with 20 bases in the middle.

The rearrangement uses TRBV5-1 and TRBJ1-3; D possibly corresponds to TRBD1 (5 bases). The CDR3 covers 14 residues. CDR1 SGHRS and CDR2 YFSETQ come from the germline V gene. V shed 5 bases and J shed 3 bases, with 12 bases lying between them. The CDR3 reads CASSPGDFGNTIYF. DNA of the CDR3: TGCGCCAGCAGTCCCGGGGACTTTGGAAACACCATATATTTT.

The rearrangement uses TRBV5-4 and TRBJ1-3; D is uncertain. V lost 3 bases and J lost 2, with 6 bases in between. Germline V lookup: CDR1 SGHNT, CDR2 YYREEE (reference sequence). This CDR3 has 13 amino acids. CDR3 nucleotides: TGTGCCAGCAGCTCTCTTCCTGGAAACACCATATATTTT. It translates to CASSSLPGNTIYF.

V is TRBV30 and J is TRBJ1-2; the match to TRBD1 covers 7 bases. The V gene end was trimmed by 2 bases and the J gene end by 2 bases; junction bases not matched to a gene: 8. The CDR3 has 15 residues. Germline lookup yields CDR1 GTSNPN and CDR2 SVGIG (reference sequence). CDR3 nucleotide sequence: TGTGCCTGGAGTTTTACAGGGGCGATCAACTATGGCTACACCTTC. It specifies CAWSFTGAINYGYTF.

The V call is TRBV20-1, the J call TRBJ2-7, with 8 bases aligning to TRBD1. The germline V gene has CDR1 DFQATT and CDR2 SNEGSKA (reference sequence). The CDR3 contains 15 residues. V lost 3 bases, J lost 0 bases, and 7 bases stayed unmatched. For the CDR3, the DNA is TGCAGTGCTAGTAAGACAGGGGTTAGCTCCTACGAGCAGTACTTC. Its translation: CSASKTGVSSYEQYF.

This clone has only a few counts. The chain carries TRBV27 and TRBJ1-2; 7 nucleotides agree with TRBD1. Germline CDR1 is MNHEY and CDR2 is SMNVEV (reference sequence). The trim removed 5 bases at V and 4 bases at J, leaving 7 bases unmatched. CDR3 size: 14 residues. Here the CDR3 DNA reads TGTGCCAGCAGTAGGGACAGACAATTCTATGGCTACACCTTC. Its protein is CASSRDRQFYGYTF.

The V and J genes are TRBV5-4 and TRBJ2-2; D is possibly TRBD2 (5 bases). Trimming took 6 bases from V and 6 from J, leaving 15 bases between them. This CDR3 is built from 14 residues. Germline CDR1 reads SGHNT; CDR2 reads YYREEE (reference sequence). This CDR3 reads CASINPEAPGELFF. For the CDR3, the DNA is TGTGCCAGCATCAACCCGGAGGCCCCCGGGGAGCTGTTTTTT.

The V call is TRBV7-2, the J call TRBJ2-1, with D uncertain. This CDR3 contains 13 residues. The germline gives CDR1 SGHTA, CDR2 FQGNSA. V lost 1 base to trimming and J lost 7 bases, with 8 bases between them. This CDR3 reads CASSLVHRNEQFF. CDR3 DNA: TGTGCCAGCAGCTTAGTACACCGAAATGAGCAGTTCTTC.